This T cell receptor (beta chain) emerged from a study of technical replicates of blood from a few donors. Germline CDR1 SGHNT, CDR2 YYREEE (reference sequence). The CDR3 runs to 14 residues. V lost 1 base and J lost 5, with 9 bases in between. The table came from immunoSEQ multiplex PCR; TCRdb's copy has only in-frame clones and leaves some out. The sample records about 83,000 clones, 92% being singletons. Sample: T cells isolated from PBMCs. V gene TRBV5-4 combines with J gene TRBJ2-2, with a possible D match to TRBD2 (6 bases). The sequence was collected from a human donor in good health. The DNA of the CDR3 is TGTGCCAGCAGCTTGTTTGGAGGGACCGGGGAGCTGTTTTTT. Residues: CASSLFGGTGELFF.